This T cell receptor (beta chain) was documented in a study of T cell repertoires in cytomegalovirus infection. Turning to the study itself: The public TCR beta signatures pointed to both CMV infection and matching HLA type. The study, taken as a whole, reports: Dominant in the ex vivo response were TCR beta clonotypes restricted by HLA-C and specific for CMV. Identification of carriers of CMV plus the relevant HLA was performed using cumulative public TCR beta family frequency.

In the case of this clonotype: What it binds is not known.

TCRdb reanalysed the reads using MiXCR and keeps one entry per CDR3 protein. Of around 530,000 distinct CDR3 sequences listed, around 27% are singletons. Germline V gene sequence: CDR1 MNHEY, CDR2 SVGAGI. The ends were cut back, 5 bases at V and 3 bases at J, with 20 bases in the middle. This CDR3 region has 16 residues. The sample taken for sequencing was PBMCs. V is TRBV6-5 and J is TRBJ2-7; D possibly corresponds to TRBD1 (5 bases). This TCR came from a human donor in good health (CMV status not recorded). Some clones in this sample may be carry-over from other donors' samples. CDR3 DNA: TGTGCCAGCAGTCCCCGCTTCAGGGAACCTTTCTACGAGCAGTACTTC. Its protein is CASSPRFREPFYEQYF.